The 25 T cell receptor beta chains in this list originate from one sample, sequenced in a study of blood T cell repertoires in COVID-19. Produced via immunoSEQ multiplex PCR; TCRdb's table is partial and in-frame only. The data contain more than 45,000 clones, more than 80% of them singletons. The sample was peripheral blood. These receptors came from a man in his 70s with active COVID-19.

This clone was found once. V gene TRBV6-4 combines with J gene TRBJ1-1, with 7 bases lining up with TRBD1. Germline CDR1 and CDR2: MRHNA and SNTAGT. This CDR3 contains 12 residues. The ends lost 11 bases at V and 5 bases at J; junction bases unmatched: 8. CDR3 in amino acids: CAQLPGGTEAFF. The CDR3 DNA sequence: TGTGCCCAACTGCCAGGGGGAACTGAAGCTTTCTTT.

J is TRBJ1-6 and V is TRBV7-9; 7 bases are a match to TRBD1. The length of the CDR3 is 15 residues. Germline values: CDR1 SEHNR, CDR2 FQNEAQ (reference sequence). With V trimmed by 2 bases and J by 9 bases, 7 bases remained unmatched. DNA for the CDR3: TGTGCCAGCAGCTTATTCGGCAGGGGGGTTTCACCCCTCCACTTT. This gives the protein CASSLFGRGVSPLHF.

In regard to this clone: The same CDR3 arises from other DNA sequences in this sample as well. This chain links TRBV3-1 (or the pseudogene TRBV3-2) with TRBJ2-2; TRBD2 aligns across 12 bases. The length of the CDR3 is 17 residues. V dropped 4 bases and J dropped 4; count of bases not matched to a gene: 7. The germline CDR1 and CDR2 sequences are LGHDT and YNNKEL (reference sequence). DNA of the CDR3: TGTGCCAGCAGCCGAAGACTAGCGGGGGCGCCCACCGGGGAGCTGTTTTTT. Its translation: CASSRRLAGAPTGELFF.

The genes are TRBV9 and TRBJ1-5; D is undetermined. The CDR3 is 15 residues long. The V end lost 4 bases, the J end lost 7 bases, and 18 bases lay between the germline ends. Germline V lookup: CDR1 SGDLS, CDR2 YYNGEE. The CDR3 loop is CASSPTGGLGQPQHF. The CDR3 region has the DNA TGTGCCAGCAGCCCAACCGGAGGGTTGGGGCAGCCCCAGCATTTT.

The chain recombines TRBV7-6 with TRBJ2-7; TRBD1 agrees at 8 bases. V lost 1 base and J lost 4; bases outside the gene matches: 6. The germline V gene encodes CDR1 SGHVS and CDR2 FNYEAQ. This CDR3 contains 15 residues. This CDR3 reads CASSLGGQGIYEQYF. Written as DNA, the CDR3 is TGTGCCAGCAGCTTAGGAGGACAGGGCATTTACGAGCAGTACTTC.

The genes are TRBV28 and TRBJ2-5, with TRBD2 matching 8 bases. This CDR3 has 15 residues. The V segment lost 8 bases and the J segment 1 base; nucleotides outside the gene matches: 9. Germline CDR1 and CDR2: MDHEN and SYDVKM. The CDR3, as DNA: TGTGCCAGCTACCATAGCGGGGCCTTCCAAGAGACCCAGTACTTC. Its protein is CASYHSGAFQETQYF.

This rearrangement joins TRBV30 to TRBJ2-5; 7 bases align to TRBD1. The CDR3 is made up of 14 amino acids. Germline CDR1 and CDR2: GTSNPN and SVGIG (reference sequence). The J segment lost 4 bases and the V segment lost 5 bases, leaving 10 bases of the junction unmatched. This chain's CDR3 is CAWGAQGLGETQYF. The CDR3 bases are TGTGCCTGGGGAGCACAGGGGCTGGGAGAGACCCAGTACTTC. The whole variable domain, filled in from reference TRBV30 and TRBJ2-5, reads SQTIHQWPATLVQPVGSPLSLECTVEGTSNPNLYWYRQAAGRGLQLLFYSVGIGQISSEVPQNLSASRPQDRQFILSSKKLLLSDSGFYLCAWGAQGLGETQYFGPGTRLLVL.

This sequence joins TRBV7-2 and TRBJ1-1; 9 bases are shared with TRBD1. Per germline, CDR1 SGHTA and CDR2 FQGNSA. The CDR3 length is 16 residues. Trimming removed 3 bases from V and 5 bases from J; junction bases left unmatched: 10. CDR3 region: CASSFQAGQGGTEAFF. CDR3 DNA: TGTGCCAGCAGCTTCCAGGCGGGACAGGGTGGAACTGAAGCTTTCTTT.

The CDR3: CASSWGGAGNYGYTF. CDR3 sequence (DNA): TGTGCCAGCAGCTGGGGGGGGGCTGGGAACTATGGCTACACCTTC. The V call is TRBV27, the J call TRBJ1-2, with D possibly TRBD1 on 6 matching bases. CDR1 and CDR2 (germline): MNHEY, SMNVEV (reference sequence). Trimming cost V 6 bases and J 2 bases, with 16 bases left between them. The CDR3 extends over 15 amino acids.

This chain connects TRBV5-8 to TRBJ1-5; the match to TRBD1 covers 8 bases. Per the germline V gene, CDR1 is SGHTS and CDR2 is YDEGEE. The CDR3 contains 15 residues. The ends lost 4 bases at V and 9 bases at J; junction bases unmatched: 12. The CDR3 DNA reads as TGTGCCAGCAGCCTGACCGGGACAGGATTGGTGCCCCAGCATTTT. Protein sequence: CASSLTGTGLVPQHF.

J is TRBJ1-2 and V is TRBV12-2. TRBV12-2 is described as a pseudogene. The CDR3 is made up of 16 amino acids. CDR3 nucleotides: TGTGCAAGTCGCTTAGCGCCACGAGCGGGGGCATGGGGCTACACCTTC. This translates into CASRLAPRAGAWGYTF.

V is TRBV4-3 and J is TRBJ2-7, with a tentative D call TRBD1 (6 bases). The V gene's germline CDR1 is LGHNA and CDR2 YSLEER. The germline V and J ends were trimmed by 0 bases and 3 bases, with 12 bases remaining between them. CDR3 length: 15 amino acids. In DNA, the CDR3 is TGCGCCAGCAGCCAAGATTTGGTACAGGGCTACGAGCAGTACTTC. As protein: CASSQDLVQGYEQYF.

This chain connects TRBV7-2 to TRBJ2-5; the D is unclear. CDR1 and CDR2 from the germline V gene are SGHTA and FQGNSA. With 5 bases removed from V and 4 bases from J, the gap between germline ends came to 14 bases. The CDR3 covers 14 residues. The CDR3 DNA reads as TGTGCCAGCAGCCCAGGTTGGGCCGGAGAGACCCAGTACTTC. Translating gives CASSPGWAGETQYF.

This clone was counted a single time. This CDR3 reads CASRLQTSGGRLETQYF. The DNA for the CDR3 is TGTGCCAGCAGACTTCAGACTAGCGGGGGAAGGCTAGAGACCCAGTACTTC. The rearrangement joins TRBV3-1 (or the pseudogene TRBV3-2) to TRBJ2-5, with 12 bases lining up with TRBD2. Germline CDR1 reads LGHDT; CDR2 reads YNNKEL (reference sequence). V was clipped by 6 bases and J by 4 bases; unmatched bases: 12. The CDR3 contains 17 residues.

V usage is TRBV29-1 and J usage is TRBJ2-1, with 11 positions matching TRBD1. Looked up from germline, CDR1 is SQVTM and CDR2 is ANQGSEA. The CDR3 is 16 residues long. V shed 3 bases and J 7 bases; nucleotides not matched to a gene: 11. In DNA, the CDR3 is TGCAGCGTTGAGAGGAGGTGGGGGACAGGGGGGAATGAGCAGTTCTTC. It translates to CSVERRWGTGGNEQFF.

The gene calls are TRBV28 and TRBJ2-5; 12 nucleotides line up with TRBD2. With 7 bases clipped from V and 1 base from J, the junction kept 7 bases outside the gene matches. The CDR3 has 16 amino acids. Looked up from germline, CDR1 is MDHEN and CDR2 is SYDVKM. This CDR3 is CASTSGGALPQETQYF. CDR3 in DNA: TGTGCCAGCACTAGCGGGGGGGCCCTTCCCCAAGAGACCCAGTACTTC.

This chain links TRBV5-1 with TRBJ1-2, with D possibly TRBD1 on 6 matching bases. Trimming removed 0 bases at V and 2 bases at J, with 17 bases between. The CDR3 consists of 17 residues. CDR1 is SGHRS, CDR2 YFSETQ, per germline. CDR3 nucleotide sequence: TGCGCCAGCAGCTTGGGGAATACAGGGCTCCCGAACTATGGCTACACCTTC. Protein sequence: CASSLGNTGLPNYGYTF.

CDR3 region: CATGQGLNTEAFF. In nucleotides, the CDR3 is TGTGCCACCGGACAGGGCTTGAACACTGAAGCTTTCTTT. The chain links TRBV10-3 to TRBJ1-1, with TRBD1 identical over 8 bases. Germline V CDR1 and CDR2: ENHRY, SYGVKD. This CDR3 is built from 13 residues. J lost 0 bases, V lost 10 bases, and 4 bases had no gene match.

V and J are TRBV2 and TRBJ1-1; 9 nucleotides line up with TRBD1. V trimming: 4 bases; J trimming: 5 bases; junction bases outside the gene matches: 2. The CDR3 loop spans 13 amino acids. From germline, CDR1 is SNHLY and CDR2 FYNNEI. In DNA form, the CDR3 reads TGTGCCAGCAGTGGAGGACAGGGGACTGAAGCTTTCTTT. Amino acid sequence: CASSGGQGTEAFF. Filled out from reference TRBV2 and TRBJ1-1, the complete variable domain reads EPEVTQTPSHQVTQMGQEVILRCVPISNHLYFYWYRQILGQKVEFLVSFYNNEISEKSEIFDDQFSVERPDGSNFTLKIRSTKLEDSAMYFCASSGGQGTEAFFGQGTRLTVV.

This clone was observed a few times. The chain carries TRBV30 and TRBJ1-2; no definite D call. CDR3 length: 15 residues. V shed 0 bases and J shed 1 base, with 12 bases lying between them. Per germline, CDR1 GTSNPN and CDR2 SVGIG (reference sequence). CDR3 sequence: CAWSVTGRFNYGYTF. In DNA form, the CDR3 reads TGTGCCTGGAGTGTAACGGGTAGATTTAACTATGGCTACACCTTC. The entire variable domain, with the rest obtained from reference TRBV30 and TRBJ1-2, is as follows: SQTIHQWPATLVQPVGSPLSLECTVEGTSNPNLYWYRQAAGRGLQLLFYSVGIGQISSEVPQNLSASRPQDRQFILSSKKLLLSDSGFYLCAWSVTGRFNYGYTFGSGTRLTVV.

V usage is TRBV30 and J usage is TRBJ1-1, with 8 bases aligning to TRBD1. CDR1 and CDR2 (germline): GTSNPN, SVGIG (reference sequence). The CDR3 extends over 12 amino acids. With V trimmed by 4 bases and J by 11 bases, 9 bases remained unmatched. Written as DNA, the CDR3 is TGTGCCTGGAATCTTCAGGGGGCGGGGGCTTTCTTT. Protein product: CAWNLQGAGAFF.

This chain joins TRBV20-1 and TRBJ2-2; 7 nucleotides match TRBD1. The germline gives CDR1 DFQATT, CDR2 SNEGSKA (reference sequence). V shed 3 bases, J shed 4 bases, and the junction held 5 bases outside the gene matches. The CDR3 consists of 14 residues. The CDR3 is CSASQTGTTGELFF. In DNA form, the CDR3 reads TGCAGTGCTAGTCAGACAGGGACCACCGGGGAGCTGTTTTTT.

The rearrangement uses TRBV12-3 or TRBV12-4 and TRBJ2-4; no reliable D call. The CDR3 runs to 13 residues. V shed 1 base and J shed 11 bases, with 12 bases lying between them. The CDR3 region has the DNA TGTGCCAGCAGTTTAGGGCAGGTTTGGGTTCAGTACTTC. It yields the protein CASSLGQVWVQYF.

CDR3 sequence reads: CASKLTAQETQYF. DNA of the CDR3: TGTGCCAGCAAACTTACCGCGCAAGAGACCCAGTACTTC. The chain recombines TRBV27 with TRBJ2-5, with D unclear. The germline V gene has CDR1 MNHEY and CDR2 SMNVEV (reference sequence). Trimming left V 7 bases short and J 2 bases short, with 11 bases between. CDR3 length: 13 amino acids.

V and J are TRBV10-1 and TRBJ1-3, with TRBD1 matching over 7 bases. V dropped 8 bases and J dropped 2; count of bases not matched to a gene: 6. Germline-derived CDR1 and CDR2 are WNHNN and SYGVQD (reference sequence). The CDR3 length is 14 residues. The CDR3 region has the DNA TGCGCCAGCTCTGGAGGGACAGCTGGAAACACCATATATTTT. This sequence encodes CASSGGTAGNTIYF.